This T cell receptor beta chain derives from a study of breast tumors, draining lymph nodes, adjacent tissues. The study, taken as a whole, reports: Luminal-like breast cancer showed significantly higher tumor–nontumor repertoire similarity than basal-like. Data fit most tumor T cells coming from lymph node, expanding in tumor.

TCRdb fed the multiplex PCR reads into MiXCR, producing one record per CDR3 protein. The sample shows about 140,000 distinct CDR3 sequences, approximately 29% of them seen only once. Breast cancer patients provided tissue from their axillary draining lymph nodes. Germline V gene lookup returns CDR1 MNHNS and CDR2 SASEGT. V was pared by 1 base and J by 4 bases, with 10 bases between. The CDR3 has 14 residues. This clonotype was picked up many times. Its antigen remains unknown. This receptor was taken from a female donor with breast cancer. Some clones in this sample may be carry-over from other donors' samples. The sample comprised axillary lymph node tissue. J is TRBJ2-5 and V is TRBV6-1; D is unresolved. The CDR3 is CASSEGLGVETQYF. CDR3 sequence (DNA): TGTGCCAGCAGTGAAGGCTTAGGAGTAGAGACCCAGTACTTC.